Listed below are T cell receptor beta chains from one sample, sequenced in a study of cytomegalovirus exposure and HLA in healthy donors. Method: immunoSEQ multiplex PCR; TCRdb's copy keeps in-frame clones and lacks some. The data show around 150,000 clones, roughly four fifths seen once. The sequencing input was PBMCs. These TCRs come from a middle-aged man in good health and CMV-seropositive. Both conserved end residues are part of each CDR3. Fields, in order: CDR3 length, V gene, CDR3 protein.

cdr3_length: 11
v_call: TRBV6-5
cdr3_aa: CASRMRNIQYF

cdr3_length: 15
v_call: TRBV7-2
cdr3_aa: CASSSGTSAYNEQFF

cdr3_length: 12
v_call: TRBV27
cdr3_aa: CASSTGGYEQYF

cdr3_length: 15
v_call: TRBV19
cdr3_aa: CASSPSGGAANEQFF

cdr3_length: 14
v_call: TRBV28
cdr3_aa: CASSIPGGDSPLHF

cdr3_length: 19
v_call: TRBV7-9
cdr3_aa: CASSFSPLDRPSSTDTQYF

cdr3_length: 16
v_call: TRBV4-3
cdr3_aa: CASSLSNGNPTDTQYF

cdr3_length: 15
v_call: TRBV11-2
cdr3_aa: CASSLGSVVLETQYF

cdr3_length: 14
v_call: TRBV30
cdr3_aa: CAWEPGTGAYEQYF

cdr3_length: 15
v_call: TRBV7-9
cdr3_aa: CASSLWTGYTGELFF

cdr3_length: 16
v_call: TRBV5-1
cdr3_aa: CASSLGNNRGEEGYTF

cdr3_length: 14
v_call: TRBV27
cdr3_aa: CASSSGLAELVQYF

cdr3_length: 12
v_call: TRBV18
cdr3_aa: CASSPDSYEQYF

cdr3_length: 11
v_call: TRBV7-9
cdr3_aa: CSSSPEYEQYF

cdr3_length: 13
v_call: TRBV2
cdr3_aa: CASSASGANVLTF

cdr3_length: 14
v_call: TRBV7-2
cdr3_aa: CASSLLGQTYEQYF

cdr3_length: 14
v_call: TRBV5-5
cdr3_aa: CASSLTSGSYEQYF

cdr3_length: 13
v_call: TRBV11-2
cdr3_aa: CASSLDDYQPQHF

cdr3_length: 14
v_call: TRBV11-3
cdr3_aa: CASSQTSGHYEQYF

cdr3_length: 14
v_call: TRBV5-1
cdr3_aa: CASSPLPPAYEQYF

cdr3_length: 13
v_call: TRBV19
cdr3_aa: CASSIDLAAEQYF

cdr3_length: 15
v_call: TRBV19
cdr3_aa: CASSITSGGVYEQYF

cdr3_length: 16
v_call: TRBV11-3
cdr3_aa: CASSTRGGDLNNEQFF

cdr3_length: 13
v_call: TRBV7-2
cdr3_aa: CASRGHGTDTQYF

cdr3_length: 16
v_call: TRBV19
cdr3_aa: CASTPKWGQWTYEQYF

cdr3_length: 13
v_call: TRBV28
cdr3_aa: CASSLTTGYEQYF

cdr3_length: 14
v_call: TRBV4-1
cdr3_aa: CASRWGQGYNEQFF

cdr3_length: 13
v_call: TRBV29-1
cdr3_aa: CSVEWTGTYEQYF

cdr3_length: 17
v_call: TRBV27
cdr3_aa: CASSPRGQTIRADTQYF

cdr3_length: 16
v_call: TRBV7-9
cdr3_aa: CASSPSVGGVNTEAFF

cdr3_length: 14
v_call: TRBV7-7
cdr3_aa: CASSEGQGWNEQFF

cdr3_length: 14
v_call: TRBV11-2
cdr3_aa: CASSLDRVREKLFF

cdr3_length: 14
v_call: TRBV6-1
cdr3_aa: CASSGGQLSTEAFF

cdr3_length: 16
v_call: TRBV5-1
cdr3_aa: CASSWGDRDGSYGYTF

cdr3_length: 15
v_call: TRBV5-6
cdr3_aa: CASSFLGSGSYEQYF

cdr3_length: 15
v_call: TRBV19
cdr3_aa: CASRPPDRASDTQYF

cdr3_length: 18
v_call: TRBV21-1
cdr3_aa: CASSKVVSGRTTYNEQFF

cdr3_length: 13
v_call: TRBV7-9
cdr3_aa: CASSLGGSRGAFF

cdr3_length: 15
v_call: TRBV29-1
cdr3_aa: CSVEDRDKNTGELFF

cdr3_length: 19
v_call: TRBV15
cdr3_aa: CATSRGRTSGRGGQETQYF

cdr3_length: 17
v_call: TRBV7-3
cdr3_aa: CASSPRTSGTAYNEQFF

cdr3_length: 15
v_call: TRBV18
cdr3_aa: CASSPDRGIYNEQFF